The rows below give T cell receptor beta chains drawn from one sample of a study of regulatory T cells in long-lasting Graves disease. TCRdb passed the multiplex PCR reads through MiXCR, listing each CDR3 protein once. The sample has hundreds of thousands of distinct CDR3 sequences; about 15% are singletons. This sample was also put to use in a study of T cells in Graves' hyperthyroidism and ophthalmopathy.

The source was peripheral blood mononuclear cells (PBMCs), collected at new diagnosis, from a patient treated with antithyroid drugs. These TCRs come from a woman in her forties with Graves disease. CDR3s include the opening cysteine and the closing phenylalanine or tryptophan. Fields, in order: D gene, V gene, J gene, clone size, CDR3 DNA, CDR3 protein. The D gene is left open where the match is weak. Rows give clone size only sometimes, using once, few, many, or a class for an expanded clone.

D gene: .; V gene: TRBV24-1; J gene: TRBJ2-1; clone size: many; CDR3 DNA: TGTGCCACCAGTGATTTGCAGTTTGATGAGCAGTTCTTC; CDR3 protein: CATSDLQFDEQFF
D gene: TRBD2; V gene: TRBV20-1; J gene: TRBJ2-7; clone size: many; CDR3 DNA: TGCAGTGCTAGAGCGCTGGGACTAGGAATGGGCGAGCAGTACTTC; CDR3 protein: CSARALGLGMGEQYF
D gene: .; V gene: TRBV7-9; J gene: TRBJ1-6; clone size: .; CDR3 DNA: TGTGCCGTACGGGGGCAGGGTAATTCACCCCTCCACTTT; CDR3 protein: CAVRGQGNSPLHF
D gene: TRBD2; V gene: TRBV24-1; J gene: TRBJ2-1; clone size: many; CDR3 DNA: TGTGCCACCAGTGATCCCCTCACTAGCGGGACCCCCCGGGAGCAGTTCTTC; CDR3 protein: CATSDPLTSGTPREQFF
D gene: TRBD2; V gene: TRBV3-1; J gene: TRBJ2-1; clone size: many; CDR3 DNA: TGTGCCAGCAGCTCCCCCCCACTAGCGGACCCTTGGGGTGAGCAGTTCTTC; CDR3 protein: CASSSPPLADPWGEQFF
D gene: TRBD1; V gene: TRBV12-3/TRBV12-4; J gene: TRBJ2-2; clone size: many; CDR3 DNA: TGTGCCAGCAGTTTATGGACAGGGGGCGTGAACACCGGGGAGCTGTTTTTT; CDR3 protein: CASSLWTGGVNTGELFF
D gene: TRBD1; V gene: TRBV30; J gene: TRBJ2-7; clone size: many; CDR3 DNA: TGTGCCTGGGACAGGGGGCTGGGGAGCGAGCAGTACTTC; CDR3 protein: CAWDRGLGSEQYF
D gene: .; V gene: TRBV11-1; J gene: TRBJ2-7; clone size: many; CDR3 DNA: TGTGCCAGCAGCTTACCCAGGGGCCGTGCCCCATACTACGAGCAGTACTTC; CDR3 protein: CASSLPRGRAPYYEQYF
D gene: .; V gene: TRBV27; J gene: TRBJ2-7; clone size: many; CDR3 DNA: TGTGCCAGCAGTTTAAGGGGGGCCACCTACGAGCAGTACTTC; CDR3 protein: CASSLRGATYEQYF
D gene: TRBD1; V gene: TRBV3-1; J gene: TRBJ1-5; clone size: .; CDR3 DNA: TGTGCCAGCAGCCAACGACAGGGGAATCAGCCCCAGCATTTT; CDR3 protein: CASSQRQGNQPQHF
D gene: .; V gene: TRBV3-1; J gene: TRBJ1-4; clone size: few; CDR3 DNA: TGTGCCAGCAGCCAAGTCGTTCAGGGAATGGAAGAAAAACTGTTTTTT; CDR3 protein: CASSQVVQGMEEKLFF
D gene: .; V gene: TRBV6-1; J gene: TRBJ1-2; clone size: few; CDR3 DNA: TGTGCCAGCAGTAGACCACAGGAGTGGGGTGGCTACACCTTC; CDR3 protein: CASSRPQEWGGYTF
D gene: .; V gene: TRBV6-2/TRBV6-3; J gene: TRBJ1-1; clone size: many; CDR3 DNA: TGTGCCAGCTCTCGGTCTGACACTGAAGCTTTCTTT; CDR3 protein: CASSRSDTEAFF
D gene: TRBD1; V gene: TRBV20-1; J gene: TRBJ1-4; clone size: few; CDR3 DNA: TGCAGTGCGGAACCGGGACAGGCGAATGAAAAACTGTTTTTT; CDR3 protein: CSAEPGQANEKLFF
D gene: TRBD2; V gene: TRBV4-1; J gene: TRBJ2-2; clone size: few; CDR3 DNA: TGCGCCAGCAGCCAACATGTAGCGGGAGGCGGGGAGCTGTTTTTT; CDR3 protein: CASSQHVAGGGELFF
D gene: .; V gene: TRBV11-3; J gene: TRBJ1-1; clone size: many; CDR3 DNA: TGTGCCAGCAGCTCGGGAACTTATGTAACTGAAGCTTTCTTT; CDR3 protein: CASSSGTYVTEAFF
D gene: .; V gene: TRBV28; J gene: TRBJ2-3; clone size: .; CDR3 DNA: TGTGCCAGCAGTTCTCATAATACGCAGTATTTT; CDR3 protein: CASSSHNTQYF
D gene: TRBD2; V gene: TRBV14; J gene: TRBJ2-1; clone size: many; CDR3 DNA: TGTGCCAGCAGCCAGACGGCGGGAGGGTACAATGAGCAGTTCTTC; CDR3 protein: CASSQTAGGYNEQFF
D gene: .; V gene: TRBV27; J gene: TRBJ1-5; clone size: many; CDR3 DNA: TGTGCCAGCAGTTTATCGGGCGACCCCTGGGGACAGCCCCAGCATTTT; CDR3 protein: CASSLSGDPWGQPQHF
D gene: .; V gene: TRBV28; J gene: TRBJ2-2; clone size: many; CDR3 DNA: TGTGCCAGCACTCGCCCGTACGGTACCGGGGAGCTGTTTTTT; CDR3 protein: CASTRPYGTGELFF
D gene: .; V gene: TRBV9; J gene: TRBJ2-2; clone size: .; CDR3 DNA: TGTGCCAGCAGCGTCAAGGCCGGCGAGCCCGGGGAGCTGTTTTTT; CDR3 protein: CASSVKAGEPGELFF
D gene: TRBD1; V gene: TRBV28; J gene: TRBJ2-7; clone size: .; CDR3 DNA: TGTGCCTGGAGAGGGGGCCTGCCACTCTACGAGCAGTACTTC; CDR3 protein: CAWRGGLPLYEQYF
D gene: .; V gene: TRBV4-2; J gene: TRBJ2-5; clone size: few; CDR3 DNA: TGTGCCAGCAGCCTAGAACAGGGACAAGAGACCCAGTACTTC; CDR3 protein: CASSLEQGQETQYF
D gene: .; V gene: TRBV4-2; J gene: TRBJ2-3; clone size: .; CDR3 DNA: TGTGCCAGCAGCCAAGACAACACAGATACGCAGTATTTT; CDR3 protein: CASSQDNTDTQYF
D gene: .; V gene: TRBV5-1; J gene: TRBJ1-1; clone size: many; CDR3 DNA: TGCGCCAGCCGACTGGGACGGGACTTTGAAGCTTTCTTT; CDR3 protein: CASRLGRDFEAFF
D gene: TRBD1; V gene: TRBV12-3/TRBV12-4; J gene: TRBJ2-5; clone size: many; CDR3 DNA: TGTGCCAGCAGTACAACAGGGGAACAAGAGACCCAGTACTTC; CDR3 protein: CASSTTGEQETQYF
D gene: .; V gene: TRBV4-1; J gene: TRBJ1-1; clone size: few; CDR3 DNA: TGCGCCAGCAGCCAAGATCTGGCAGGGCTGAACACTGAAGCTTTCTTT; CDR3 protein: CASSQDLAGLNTEAFF
D gene: .; V gene: TRBV24-1; J gene: TRBJ2-1; clone size: many; CDR3 DNA: TGTGCCACCAGTGATCCCGCCACAATCGAGCAGTTCTTC; CDR3 protein: CATSDPATIEQFF
D gene: .; V gene: TRBV10-2; J gene: TRBJ2-7; clone size: many; CDR3 DNA: TGCGCCAGCAAAAACGGGGGTCACGAGCAGTACTTC; CDR3 protein: CASKNGGHEQYF
D gene: TRBD2; V gene: TRBV7-2; J gene: TRBJ2-5; clone size: many; CDR3 DNA: TGCGCCAGCAGCCAAGGGACTATCTCTCAAGAGACCCAGTACTTC; CDR3 protein: CASSQGTISQETQYF
D gene: .; V gene: TRBV7-6; J gene: TRBJ1-1; clone size: .; CDR3 DNA: TGTGCCAGCAGCTTATACTCAGGGGACTCTGAAGCTTTCTTT; CDR3 protein: CASSLYSGDSEAFF
D gene: TRBD2; V gene: TRBV2; J gene: TRBJ2-2; clone size: many; CDR3 DNA: TGTGCCAGCAGTGTTAGCGGGAGGGTCGGGGAGCTGTTTTTT; CDR3 protein: CASSVSGRVGELFF
D gene: TRBD1; V gene: TRBV4-3; J gene: TRBJ1-1; clone size: .; CDR3 DNA: TGCGCCAGCAGCCAGGGATCTCCGGGACAGATGAACACTGAAGCTTTCTTT; CDR3 protein: CASSQGSPGQMNTEAFF
D gene: .; V gene: TRBV3-1; J gene: TRBJ2-1; clone size: .; CDR3 DNA: TGTGCCAGCAGCCACGTCCAGGGCACCTACAATGAGCAGTTCTTC; CDR3 protein: CASSHVQGTYNEQFF
D gene: .; V gene: TRBV7-2; J gene: TRBJ2-3; clone size: many; CDR3 DNA: TGTGCCAGCAGCTTAACGAATAGAGCAGATACGCAGTATTTT; CDR3 protein: CASSLTNRADTQYF
D gene: .; V gene: TRBV5-1; J gene: TRBJ2-1; clone size: many; CDR3 DNA: TGCGCCAGCAGCTTGGTCGGGGGGCGCGTTAATGAGCAGTTCTTC; CDR3 protein: CASSLVGGRVNEQFF
D gene: TRBD1; V gene: TRBV24-1; J gene: TRBJ2-3; clone size: many; CDR3 DNA: TGTGCCACCAGTCTGACAGGGGGTGTCACAGATACGCAGTATTTT; CDR3 protein: CATSLTGGVTDTQYF
D gene: .; V gene: TRBV19; J gene: TRBJ1-1; clone size: many; CDR3 DNA: TGTGCCAGTAGTCGGGGACCGATCACTGAAGCTTTCTTT; CDR3 protein: CASSRGPITEAFF
D gene: .; V gene: TRBV5-1; J gene: TRBJ2-4; clone size: .; CDR3 DNA: TGCGCCAGCAGCCCCGCTCGGTTAGGGGTGGACATTCAGTACTTC; CDR3 protein: CASSPARLGVDIQYF
D gene: .; V gene: TRBV4-1; J gene: TRBJ1-5; clone size: .; CDR3 DNA: TGCGCCAGCAGCCAAGTGATGGGCAATCAGCCCCAGCATTTT; CDR3 protein: CASSQVMGNQPQHF
D gene: TRBD2; V gene: TRBV12-3/TRBV12-4; J gene: TRBJ2-1; clone size: .; CDR3 DNA: TGTGCCAGCAGCCAGACTAGCGGGACGATTGAGCAGTTCTTC; CDR3 protein: CASSQTSGTIEQFF
D gene: .; V gene: TRBV20-1; J gene: TRBJ1-5; clone size: few; CDR3 DNA: TGCAGTGCTAGGGCGGGTTGGCAGCCCCAGCATTTT; CDR3 protein: CSARAGWQPQHF
D gene: .; V gene: TRBV11-2; J gene: TRBJ1-6; clone size: .; CDR3 DNA: TGTGCCAGCAGCCTTTGGTCTCGGGCGGATGGTTCACCCCTCCACTTT; CDR3 protein: CASSLWSRADGSPLHF
D gene: .; V gene: TRBV27; J gene: TRBJ1-1; clone size: many; CDR3 DNA: TGTGCCAGCAGTTTGTCCCCAGACACTGAAGCTTTCTTT; CDR3 protein: CASSLSPDTEAFF
D gene: .; V gene: TRBV12-3/TRBV12-4; J gene: TRBJ1-1; clone size: many; CDR3 DNA: TGTGCCAGCAGTCCCTCCCAAAACACTGAAGCTTTCTTT; CDR3 protein: CASSPSQNTEAFF
D gene: TRBD2; V gene: TRBV7-9; J gene: TRBJ2-1; clone size: many; CDR3 DNA: TGTGCCAGCAGCGGAGTGGCTAGCGGGAACTACAATGAGCAGTTCTTC; CDR3 protein: CASSGVASGNYNEQFF
D gene: .; V gene: TRBV19; J gene: TRBJ1-2; clone size: many; CDR3 DNA: TGTGCCAGTAGTAAGGACGGTAACATAAGGGGCTACACCTTC; CDR3 protein: CASSKDGNIRGYTF
D gene: .; V gene: TRBV15; J gene: TRBJ2-1; clone size: many; CDR3 DNA: TGTGCCACCAGCTACCAGCGGCTTAACTACAATGAGCAGTTCTTC; CDR3 protein: CATSYQRLNYNEQFF
D gene: .; V gene: TRBV5-6; J gene: TRBJ2-2; clone size: many; CDR3 DNA: TGTGCCAGCAGCTTGGCTGTCTCTGGGCTTCACACCGGGGAGCTGTTTTTT; CDR3 protein: CASSLAVSGLHTGELFF
D gene: TRBD2; V gene: TRBV19; J gene: TRBJ2-1; clone size: few; CDR3 DNA: TGTGCCAGCAGTAAATGGGGGGTCCTGGGGGGAGCGGGGTTTGGGAATGAGCAGTTCTTC; CDR3 protein: CASSKWGVLGGAGFGNEQFF
D gene: .; V gene: TRBV6-5; J gene: TRBJ1-6; clone size: many; CDR3 DNA: TGTGCCAGCAGTTACTCGAGGTCCGGTTCCTATAATTCACCCCTCCACTTT; CDR3 protein: CASSYSRSGSYNSPLHF
D gene: .; V gene: TRBV7-9; J gene: TRBJ2-1; clone size: many; CDR3 DNA: TGTGCCAGCAGCCCGCGGCTAGGAGGGACCTACAATGAGCAGTTCTTC; CDR3 protein: CASSPRLGGTYNEQFF
D gene: TRBD1; V gene: TRBV28; J gene: TRBJ2-1; clone size: many; CDR3 DNA: TGTGCCAGCAGCCGAAGGACAGGGGGTTTCAATGAGCAGTTCTTC; CDR3 protein: CASSRRTGGFNEQFF